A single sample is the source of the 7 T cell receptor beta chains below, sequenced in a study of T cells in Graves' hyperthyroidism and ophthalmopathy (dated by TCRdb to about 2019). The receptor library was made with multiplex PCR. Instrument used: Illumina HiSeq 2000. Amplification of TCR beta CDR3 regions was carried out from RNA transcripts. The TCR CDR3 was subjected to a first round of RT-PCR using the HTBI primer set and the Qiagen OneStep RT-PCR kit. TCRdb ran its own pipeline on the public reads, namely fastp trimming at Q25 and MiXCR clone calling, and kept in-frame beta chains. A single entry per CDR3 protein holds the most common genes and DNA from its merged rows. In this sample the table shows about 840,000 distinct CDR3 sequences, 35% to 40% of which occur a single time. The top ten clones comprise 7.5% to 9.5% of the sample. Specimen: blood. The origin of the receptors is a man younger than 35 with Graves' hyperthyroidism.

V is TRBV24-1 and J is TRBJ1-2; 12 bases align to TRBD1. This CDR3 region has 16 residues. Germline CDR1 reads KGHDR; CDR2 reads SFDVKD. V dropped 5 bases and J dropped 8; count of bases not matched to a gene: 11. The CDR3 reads CATSVNLGQGAGGYTF. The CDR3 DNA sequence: TGTGCCACCAGTGTCAACTTGGGACAGGGGGCTGGGGGCTACACCTTC.

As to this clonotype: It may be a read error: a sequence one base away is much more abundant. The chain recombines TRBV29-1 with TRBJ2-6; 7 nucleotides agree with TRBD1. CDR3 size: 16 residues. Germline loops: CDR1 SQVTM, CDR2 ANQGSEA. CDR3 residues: CSVARQGEYGANVPTF. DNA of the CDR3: TGCAGCGTTGCCCGGCAGGGGGAATATGGGGCCAACGTCCCGACTTTC.

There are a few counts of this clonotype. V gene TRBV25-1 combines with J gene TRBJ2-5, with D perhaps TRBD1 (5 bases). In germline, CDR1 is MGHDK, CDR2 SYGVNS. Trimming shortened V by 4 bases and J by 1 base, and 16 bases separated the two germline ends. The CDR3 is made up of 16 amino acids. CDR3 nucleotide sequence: TGTGCCAGCAGTGGCCCACCAAGGGGCCTCCAAGAGACCCAGTACTTC. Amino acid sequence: CASSGPPRGLQETQYF.

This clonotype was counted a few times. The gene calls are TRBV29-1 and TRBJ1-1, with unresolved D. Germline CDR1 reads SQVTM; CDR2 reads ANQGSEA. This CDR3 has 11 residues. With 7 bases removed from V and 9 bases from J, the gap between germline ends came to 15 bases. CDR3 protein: CSATYTLKAFF. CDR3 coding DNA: TGCAGCGCTACTTATACACTGAAAGCTTTCTTT.

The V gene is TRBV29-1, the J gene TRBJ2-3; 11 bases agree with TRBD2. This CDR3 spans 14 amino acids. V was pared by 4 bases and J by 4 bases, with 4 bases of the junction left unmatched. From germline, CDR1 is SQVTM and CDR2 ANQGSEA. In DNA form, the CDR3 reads TGCAGCGTTGCCGGGACTAGCGGTGCAGATACGCAGTATTTT. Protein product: CSVAGTSGADTQYF.

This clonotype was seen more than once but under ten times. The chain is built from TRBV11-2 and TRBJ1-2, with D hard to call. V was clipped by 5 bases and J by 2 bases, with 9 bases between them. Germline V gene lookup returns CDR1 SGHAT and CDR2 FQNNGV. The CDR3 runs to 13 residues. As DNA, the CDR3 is TGTGCCAGCAGCCAATATCAAAACTATGGCTACACCTTC. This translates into CASSQYQNYGYTF. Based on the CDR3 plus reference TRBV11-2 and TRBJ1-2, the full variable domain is EAGVAQSPRYKIIEKRQSVAFWCNPISGHATLYWYQQILGQGPKLLIQFQNNGVVDDSQLPKDRFSAERLKGVDSTLKIQPAKLEDSAVYLCASSQYQNYGYTFGSGTRLTVV.

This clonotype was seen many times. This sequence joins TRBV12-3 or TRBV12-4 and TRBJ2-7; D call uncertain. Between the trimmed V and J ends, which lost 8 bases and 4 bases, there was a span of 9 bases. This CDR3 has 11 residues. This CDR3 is CASGDPYEQYF. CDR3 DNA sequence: TGTGCCAGCGGTGACCCGTACGAGCAGTACTTC.